This T cell receptor (beta chain) was recorded in a study of control samples from healthy donors and cancer patients. Sequencing was performed with immunoSEQ multiplex PCR; in TCRdb, only in-frame clones are kept and a portion is missing. The top ten clones hold approximately 2.7% of a sample with 120,000 or so clones, roughly 90% of them seen once. The germline gives CDR1 ENHRY, CDR2 SYGVKD. V was clipped by 5 bases and J by 2 bases; unmatched bases: 9. The CDR3 totals 15 residues. The sequencing input was blood. The rearrangement links TRBV10-3 to TRBJ2-7; 7 bases match TRBD1. The receptor was derived from a young man in good health. The CDR3 sequence: CAISRGQDGAYEQYV. The CDR3 DNA reads as TGTGCCATCAGTCGAGGACAGGACGGGGCCTACGAGCAGTACGTC.